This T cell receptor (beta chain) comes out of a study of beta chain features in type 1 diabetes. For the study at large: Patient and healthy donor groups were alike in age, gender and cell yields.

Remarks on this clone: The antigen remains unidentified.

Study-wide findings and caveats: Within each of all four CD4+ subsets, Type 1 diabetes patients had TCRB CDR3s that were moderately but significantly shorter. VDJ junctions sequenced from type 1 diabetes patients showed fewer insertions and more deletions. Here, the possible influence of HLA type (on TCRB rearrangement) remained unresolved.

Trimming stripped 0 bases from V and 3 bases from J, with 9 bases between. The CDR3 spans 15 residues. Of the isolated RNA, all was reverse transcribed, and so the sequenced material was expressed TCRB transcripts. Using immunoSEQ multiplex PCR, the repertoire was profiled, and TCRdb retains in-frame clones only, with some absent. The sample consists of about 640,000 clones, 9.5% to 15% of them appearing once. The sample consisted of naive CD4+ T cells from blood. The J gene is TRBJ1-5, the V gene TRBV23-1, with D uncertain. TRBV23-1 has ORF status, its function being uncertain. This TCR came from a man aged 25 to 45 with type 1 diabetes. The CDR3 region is CASSQSGMTNQPQHF. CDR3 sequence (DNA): TGCGCCAGCAGTCAATCGGGAATGACCAATCAGCCCCAGCATTTT.